Shown below are 5 T cell receptor beta chains from a single sample sequenced in a study of shared clonotypes between healthy human individuals. Assay: immunoSEQ multiplex PCR; the TCRdb copy retains only in-frame clones and omits some. The data hold roughly 2,000,000 clones, with about 95% observed a single time. As defined, naive CD8 cells were CD45RO-negative and positively selected for CCR7, with terminally differentiated effector memory CD45RA+ cells excluded. Sequencing used naive CD8+ T cells sorted from blood. These receptors were obtained from a man younger than 35 in good health.

As concerns this clone: Other DNA sequences from this sample encode an identical CDR3 as well. This chain uses TRBV13 with TRBJ2-7; D unresolved. V lost 0 bases to trimming and J lost 0 bases, with 3 bases between them. This CDR3 is built from 13 residues. The germline V gene encodes CDR1 PRHDT and CDR2 FYEKMQ (reference sequence). The CDR3 coding sequence is TGTGCCAGCAGCTTAGGAAGCTCCTACGAGCAGTACTTC. This sequence encodes CASSLGSSYEQYF.

This rearrangement joins TRBV6-6 to TRBJ1-4, with 9 bases lining up with TRBD1. Germline V gene lookup returns CDR1 MNHNY and CDR2 SVGAGI (reference sequence). J lost 7 bases, V lost 8 bases, and 11 bases had no gene match. CDR3 size: 15 residues. The CDR3 nucleotides read TGTGCCAGCGGAAACAAACAGGGGGCGGGTGAAAAACTGTTTTTT. It codes for CASGNKQGAGEKLFF.

Here the CDR3 DNA reads TGTGCCAGCACATTAGCCCAAGGCGAGCAGTACTTC. This encodes CASTLAQGEQYF. This chain uses TRBV6-6 with TRBJ2-7, with D unclear. Germline CDR1 is MNHNY and CDR2 is SVGAGI (reference sequence). This CDR3 has 12 residues. V was clipped by 7 bases and J by 6 bases, with 13 bases between them.

V is TRBV4-1 and J is TRBJ2-1, with D tentatively TRBD2 (6 bases). V lost 2 bases, J lost 14 bases, and 16 bases lay in between. The CDR3 is 13 amino acids. Germline V lookup: CDR1 MGHRA, CDR2 YSYEKL. CDR3 protein: CASSQTIAAGKFF. The DNA for the CDR3 is TGCGCCAGCAGCCAAACCATAGCGGCGGGAAAGTTCTTC.

The chain carries TRBV5-1 and TRBJ1-5; D possibly corresponds to TRBD1 (5 bases). Per the germline V gene, CDR1 is SGHRS and CDR2 is YFSETQ. Trimming took 2 bases from V and 4 from J, leaving 16 bases between them. The CDR3 is 16 residues long. The CDR3 loop reads CASSLVEGPPNQPQHF. The CDR3 DNA reads TGCGCCAGCAGCTTAGTGGAGGGACCCCCAAATCAGCCCCAGCATTTT. The variable domain in full, with the rest retrieved from reference TRBV5-1 and TRBJ1-5, is KAGVTQTPRYLIKTRGQQVTLSCSPISGHRSVSWYQQTPGQGLQFLFEYFSETQRNKGNFPGRFSGRQFSNSRSEMNVSTLELGDSALYLCASSLVEGPPNQPQHFGDGTRLSIL.